This T cell receptor beta chain appears in the sequencing data of a study of blood T cell repertoires in COVID-19. The wider study: PBMCs, B-cell-depleted T cells, or T cells were the source of the cDNA or gDNA that made up the material.

How the authors handled the data: Using reference gene primer amplification, nucleated cell counts were estimated. Sequencing used immunoSEQ multiplex PCR; TCRdb keeps in-frame clones, though not all of them. That table is the source of V, J and clone size, and D and trimming were worked out from the DNA. The repertoire consists of about 150,000 clones, with 85% to 90% occurring once and the leading ten covering around 6.3%. The CDR3 runs 16 residues. Trimming removed 0 bases at V and 6 bases at J, with 14 bases between. Per germline, CDR1 MGHRA and CDR2 YSYEKL. This sequence was found in a man at least 80 years old with acute or convalescent COVID-19. The sequencing input was peripheral blood. The chain recombines TRBV4-1 with TRBJ2-2; perhaps TRBD2 as D (6 bases). The CDR3: CASSQDGGIAAGELFF. CDR3 nucleotides: TGCGCCAGCAGCCAAGATGGAGGGATAGCGGCCGGGGAGCTGTTTTTT.